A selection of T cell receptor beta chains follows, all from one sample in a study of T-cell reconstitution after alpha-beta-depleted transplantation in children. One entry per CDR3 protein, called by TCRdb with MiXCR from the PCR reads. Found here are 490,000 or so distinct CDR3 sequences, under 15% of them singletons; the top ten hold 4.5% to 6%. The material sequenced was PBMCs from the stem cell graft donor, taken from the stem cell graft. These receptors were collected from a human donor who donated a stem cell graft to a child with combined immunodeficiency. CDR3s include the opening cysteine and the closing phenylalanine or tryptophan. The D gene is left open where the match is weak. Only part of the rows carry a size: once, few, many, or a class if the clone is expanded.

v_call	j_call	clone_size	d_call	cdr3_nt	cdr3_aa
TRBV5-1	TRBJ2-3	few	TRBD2	TGCGCCAGCACGGGACTAGCGGGAGGAGGCCTTGGCACAGATACGCAGTATTTT	CASTGLAGGGLGTDTQYF
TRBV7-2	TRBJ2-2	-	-	TGTGCCAGTAAAGCCGGGACTGTTAACACCGGGGAGCTGTTTTTT	CASKAGTVNTGELFF
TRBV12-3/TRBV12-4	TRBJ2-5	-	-	TGTGCCAGCAGTTTCTCCAGGGGAGTAGAGACCCAGTACTTC	CASSFSRGVETQYF
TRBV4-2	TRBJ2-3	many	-	TGTGCCAGCAGCCAAGTTAAACTAGCCCAAGCAGATACGCAGTATTTT	CASSQVKLAQADTQYF
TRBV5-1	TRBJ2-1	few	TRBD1	TGCGCCAGCAGCTTCGGGACAGATTCCTACAATGAGCAGTTCTTC	CASSFGTDSYNEQFF
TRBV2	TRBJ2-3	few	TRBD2	TGTGCCAGCAGTGGGCCTAGCGGGGGCCCAGATACGCAGTATTTT	CASSGPSGGPDTQYF
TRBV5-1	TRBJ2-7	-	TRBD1	TGCGCCAGCAGCCCCAGGACAGGGCAGGAGGAGCAGTACTTC	CASSPRTGQEEQYF
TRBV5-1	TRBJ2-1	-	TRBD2	TGCGCCAGCAGCTTGGTCCTAGCGGGGGGAGAATACAATGAGCAGTTCTTC	CASSLVLAGGEYNEQFF
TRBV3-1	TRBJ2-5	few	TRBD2	TGTGCCAGCAGCCAACAGCGGGAGGGCGTCGAGACCCAGTACTTC	CASSQQREGVETQYF
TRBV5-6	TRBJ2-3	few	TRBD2	TGTGCCAGCAGCCAAGCGGGAGGGCTGATGCAGTATTTT	CASSQAGGLMQYF
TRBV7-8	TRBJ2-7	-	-	TGTGCCAGCAGCTCCATAAGCCCCCGGCAGTACTTC	CASSSISPRQYF
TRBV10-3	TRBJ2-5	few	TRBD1	TGTGCCATCAGTGCCTTGGGACAGCAAGAGACCCAGTACTTC	CAISALGQQETQYF
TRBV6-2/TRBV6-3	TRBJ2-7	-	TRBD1	TGTGCCAGCAGTCACCGGGACAGGGCTAACGAGCAGTACTTC	CASSHRDRANEQYF
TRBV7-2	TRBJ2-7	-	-	TGTGCCAGCAGCTTAGCCTGGTCTGGTTTTTACGAGCAGTACTTC	CASSLAWSGFYEQYF
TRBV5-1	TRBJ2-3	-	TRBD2	TGCGCCAGCAGCCTGGATCTAGCGGGAGGAAGCACAGATACGCAGTATTTT	CASSLDLAGGSTDTQYF
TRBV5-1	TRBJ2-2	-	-	TGCGCCAGCAGCTTCGGGTTGGGGTTTAACACCGGGGAGCTGTTTTTT	CASSFGLGFNTGELFF
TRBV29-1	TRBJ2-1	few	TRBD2	TGCAGCGTTGTAAGCGGGAGGCGAGGGGAGCAGTTCTTC	CSVVSGRRGEQFF
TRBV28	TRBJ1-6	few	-	TGTGCCAGCAGTTCATCAGGGCGCGGCAATTCACCCCTCCACTTT	CASSSSGRGNSPLHF
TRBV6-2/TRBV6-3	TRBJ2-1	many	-	TGTGCCAGCAGCACGGGACTGAACAATGAGCAGTTCTTC	CASSTGLNNEQFF
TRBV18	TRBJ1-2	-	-	TGTGCCAGCTCAAAGACGGACTATGGCTACACCTTC	CASSKTDYGYTF
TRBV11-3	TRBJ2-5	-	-	TGTGCCAGCAGACAGGGAGGTAAAGAGACCCAGTACTTC	CASRQGGKETQYF
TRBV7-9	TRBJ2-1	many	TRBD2	TGTGCCAGCAGCTTAGGACTAGCGGGAGAGGAGCAGTTCTTC	CASSLGLAGEEQFF
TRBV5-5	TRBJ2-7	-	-	TGTGCCAGCAGCTTAGAGGGGGAAGACGAGCAGTACTTC	CASSLEGEDEQYF
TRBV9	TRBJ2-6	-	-	TGTGCCAGCAGCGCCTCCGGGGCGGGGGCGTCTGGGGCCAACGTCCTGACTTTC	CASSASGAGASGANVLTF
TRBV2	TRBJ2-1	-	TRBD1	TGTGCCAGCAGCGATCCGGGACAGGGTAGCAATGAGCAGTTCTTC	CASSDPGQGSNEQFF
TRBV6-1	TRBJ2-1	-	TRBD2	TGTGCCAGCAGCATAGGACTAGCGGGCTACAATGAGCAGTTCTTC	CASSIGLAGYNEQFF
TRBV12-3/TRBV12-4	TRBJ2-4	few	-	TGTGCCAGCAGTTTTCTGGGGGGGGAAGGGGGTGAAAACATTCAGTACTTC	CASSFLGGEGGENIQYF
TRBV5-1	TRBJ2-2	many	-	TGCGCCAGCAGCTTGGGGCTAGACACCGGGGAGCTGTTTTTT	CASSLGLDTGELFF
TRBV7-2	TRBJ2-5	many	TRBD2	TGTGCCAGCAGCTCCGGGACTAGCAGGCAGACCCAGTACTTC	CASSSGTSRQTQYF
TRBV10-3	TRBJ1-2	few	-	TGTGCCACCGCAAGGGTAGAACGTAACTATGGCTACACCTTC	CATARVERNYGYTF
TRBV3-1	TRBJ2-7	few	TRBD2	TGTGCCAGCAGCCAAGATTCTAGCGGGTACGAGCAGTACTTC	CASSQDSSGYEQYF
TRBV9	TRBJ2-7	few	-	TGTGCCAGCAGCAAATTAGGACTCTCCACTCGCCACGAGCAGTACTTC	CASSKLGLSTRHEQYF
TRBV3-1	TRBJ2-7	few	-	TGTGCCAGCAGCCAAGAAGGGGGTCTGGGGCTCCGAGGCGAGCAGTACTTC	CASSQEGGLGLRGEQYF
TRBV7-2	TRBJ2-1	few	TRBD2	TGTGCCAGCAGCTTAGCACAAGGGCTAGCGGGAGGCAGGAACAATGAGCAGTTCTTC	CASSLAQGLAGGRNNEQFF
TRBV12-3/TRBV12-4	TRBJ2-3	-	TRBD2	TGTGCCAGCAGTTTAGCGGGTAGCGGGAGATCAGATACGCAGTATTTT	CASSLAGSGRSDTQYF
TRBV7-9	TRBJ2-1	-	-	TGTGCCAGCAGCTGGTTGGGTCAGGGCTACAATGAGCAGTTCTTC	CASSWLGQGYNEQFF
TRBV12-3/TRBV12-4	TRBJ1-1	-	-	TGTGCCAGCGGTTTAGGGGTTGTCACTGAAGCTTTCTTT	CASGLGVVTEAFF
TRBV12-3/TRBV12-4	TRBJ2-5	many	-	TGTGCCAGCAGGGACCGGGACCCAGCAACCCGACAAGAGACCCAGTACTTC	CASRDRDPATRQETQYF
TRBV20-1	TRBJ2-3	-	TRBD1	TGCAGTGCCTACCTCTTTAGGGGACAGGGCCCCGGTCCTTACACAGATACGCAGTATTTT	CSAYLFRGQGPGPYTDTQYF
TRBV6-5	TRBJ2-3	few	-	TGTGCCAGCAGGGGACTGCTCACAGATACGCAGTATTTT	CASRGLLTDTQYF
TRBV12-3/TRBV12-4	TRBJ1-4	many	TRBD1	TGTGCCAGCAGTGTTGGGACAGGGGTGAATGAAAAACTGTTTTTT	CASSVGTGVNEKLFF
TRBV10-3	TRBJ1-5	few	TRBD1	TGTGCCATCAGTCCGGGACAGGGAAATAGCAATCAGCCCCAGCATTTT	CAISPGQGNSNQPQHF
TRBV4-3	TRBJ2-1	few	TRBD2	TGCGCCAGCAGCCCCTCACGTTGGATAGCGGGAGGCAATGAGCAGTTCTTC	CASSPSRWIAGGNEQFF
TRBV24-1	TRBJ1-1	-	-	TGTGCCACCAGTGGAGGTGAAGCTTTCTTT	CATSGGEAFF
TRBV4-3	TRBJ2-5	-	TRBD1	TGCGCCAGCAGCCAAGGGCGGACAGGGGGAGAGACCCAGTACTTC	CASSQGRTGGETQYF
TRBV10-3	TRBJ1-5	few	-	TGTGCCATCGGACAGCTCAATCAGCCCCAGCATTTT	CAIGQLNQPQHF
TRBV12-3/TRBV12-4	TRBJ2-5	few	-	TGTGCCAGCAGAAAAAGGGGGGATCGGGGGGAGACCCAGTACTTC	CASRKRGDRGETQYF